This T cell receptor beta chain originates from a study of T-cell reconstitution after alpha-beta-depleted transplantation in children. General study points: In some patients, recipient T cells and intrathymic progenitors surviving conditioning explained high day-60 diversity. T-cell numbers and diversity one year post-transplant derived largely from freshly generated T cells. After transplant, at about two months, alpha-beta T cells were reportedly derived from several hundred expanded graft clones.

This clonotype turned up a few times. Its target is unknown. Library preparation (for TCRbeta) was performed with unique molecular identifiers. TCRdb reprocessed the PCR reads via MiXCR and lists one record per CDR3 protein. Of around 800,000 distinct CDR3 sequences in the sample, about 15% were seen once. This TCR came from a male patient younger than 18 who had a stem cell transplant for acute lymphoblastic leukemia, so the T cells may come from the graft donor. The sample was PBMCs, mostly from graft donor cells, taken 360 days after TCRalphabeta/CD19-depleted stem cell transplant.

DNA of the CDR3: TGTGCCACCAGCTTCTGGACAGGTGACAATGAGCAGTTCTTC. Encoded protein: CATSFWTGDNEQFF. This sequence joins TRBV15 and TRBJ2-1, with 7 bases fitting TRBD1. Germline CDR1 and CDR2: LNHNV and YYDKDF (reference sequence). V was clipped by 5 bases and J by 5 bases; unmatched bases: 6. The CDR3 contains 14 residues.